The 29 T cell receptor beta chains presented below share a single source sample, sequenced in a study of blood T cell repertoires in COVID-19. TCRdb's table, derived via immunoSEQ multiplex PCR, lists solely in-frame clones and lacks some. The data show 140,000 to 150,000 clones, 88% seen once. Sequencing was carried out using peripheral blood. The receptors derive from a human donor in a cohort sampled during active COVID-19.

This clone showed up just once. The genes are TRBV6-4 and TRBJ2-3; TRBD2 aligns across 7 bases. This CDR3 has 14 amino acids. Germline CDR1 is MRHNA and CDR2 is SNTAGT. V was clipped by 4 bases and J by 2 bases; unmatched bases: 3. CDR3 residues: CASSASGNTDTQYF. The DNA for the CDR3 is TGTGCCAGCAGTGCCAGCGGGAACACAGATACGCAGTATTTT.

This chain connects TRBV29-1 to TRBJ2-2; D possibly corresponds to TRBD1 (7 bases). The CDR3 is 12 amino acids. CDR1 and CDR2 (germline): SQVTM, ANQGSEA. V was clipped by 8 bases and J by 6 bases, with 13 bases between them. The CDR3 reads CSSGGGSGELFF. The CDR3 DNA follows: TGCAGCTCAGGAGGGGGCTCCGGGGAGCTGTTTTTT.

CDR3 in amino acids: CASSLLAGGHTGELFF. The CDR3 region has the DNA TGTGCCAGCAGTTTACTAGCGGGGGGTCACACCGGGGAGCTGTTTTTT. The rearrangement links TRBV28 to TRBJ2-2; 11 positions match TRBD2. Germline CDR1 MDHEN, CDR2 SYDVKM. V trimming: 2 bases; J trimming: 3 bases; junction bases outside the gene matches: 2. The CDR3 consists of 16 residues.

J is TRBJ1-1 and V is TRBV7-2; 9 bases are a match to TRBD1. J was trimmed by 4 bases and V by 2 bases; bases with no gene match: 14. The CDR3 extends over 18 amino acids. Looked up from germline, CDR1 is SGHTA and CDR2 is FQGNSA. CDR3 coding DNA: TGTGCCAGCAGCTTACTAACAGGGGGCGCAGGAAAGGGCACTGAAGCTTTCTTT. Its protein product is CASSLLTGGAGKGTEAFF. Combining the CDR3 with reference TRBV7-2 and TRBJ1-1 gives the whole variable domain GAGVSQSPSNKVTEKGKDVELRCDPISGHTALYWYRQSLGQGLEFLIYFQGNSAPDKSGLPSDRFSAERTGGSVSTLTIQRTQQEDSAVYLCASSLLTGGAGKGTEAFFGQGTRLTVV.

This clone was picked up a small number of times. This chain links TRBV7-2 with TRBJ2-7; no firm D call. This CDR3 has 14 residues. The germline V and J ends were trimmed by 1 base and 2 bases, with 9 bases remaining between them. Germline V gene data show CDR1 as SGHTA and CDR2 as FQGNSA. DNA for the CDR3: TGTGCCAGCAGCTTAGATCAGGTTCCCTACGAGCAGTACTTC. It encodes CASSLDQVPYEQYF.

The rearrangement uses TRBV29-1 and TRBJ2-5; perhaps TRBD2 as D (6 bases). Germline V gene data show CDR1 as SQVTM and CDR2 as ANQGSEA. Trimming cost V 3 bases and J 7 bases, with 12 bases left between them. The CDR3 is made up of 12 amino acids. The CDR3 DNA is TGCAGCGTTGACGGGGGTTATCGGACCCAGTACTTC. Translated: CSVDGGYRTQYF.

The V call is TRBV15, the J call TRBJ1-6; a possible D gene is TRBD1 (6 bases). V dropped 5 bases and J dropped 6 bases, with 17 bases sitting between them. The CDR3 runs to 16 residues. The germline gives CDR1 LNHNV, CDR2 YYDKDF (reference sequence). CDR3 protein: CATSSALGGGNSPLHF. The CDR3 nucleotides are TGTGCCACCAGCTCTGCCTTAGGGGGTGGTAATTCACCCCTCCACTTT. Variable domain in full (rest from reference TRBV15 and TRBJ1-6): DAMVIQNPRYQVTQFGKPVTLSCSQTLNHNVMYWYQQKSSQAPKLLFHYYDKDFNNEADTPDNFQSRRPNTSFCFLDIRSPGLGDTAMYLCATSSALGGGNSPLHFGNGTRLTVT.

The chain combines TRBV7-9 with TRBJ1-2, with D possibly matching TRBD1 (6 bases). This CDR3 is built from 13 residues. The germline V gene encodes CDR1 SEHNR and CDR2 FQNEAQ (reference sequence). With 1 base removed from V and 6 bases from J, the gap between germline ends came to 9 bases. In nucleotides, the CDR3 is TGTGCCAGCAGCTTAGGTCAGGGGAATGGCTACACCTTC. Residues: CASSLGQGNGYTF.

CDR3 nucleotide sequence: TGTGCCAGCAGCCCGCCCGGACAGCTACAAAACATTCAGTACTTC. Amino acid sequence: CASSPPGQLQNIQYF. This chain links TRBV7-2 with TRBJ2-4; D possibly corresponds to TRBD1 (6 bases). This CDR3 is built from 15 residues. Trimming shortened V by 5 bases and J by 5 bases, and 16 bases separated the two germline ends. Germline values: CDR1 SGHTA, CDR2 FQGNSA.

The chain links TRBV7-2 to TRBJ1-5; D is unclear. V lost 4 bases to trimming and J lost 11 bases, with 15 bases between them. This CDR3 contains 13 residues. Germline CDR1 reads SGHTA; CDR2 reads FQGNSA. CDR3 protein: CASSSLITKSQHF. CDR3 nucleotides: TGTGCCAGCAGCTCCCTGATCACAAAGTCCCAGCATTTT.

This clone was seen once. V is TRBV6-4 and J is TRBJ1-2, with 9 bases identical to TRBD1. Germline CDR1 and CDR2: MRHNA and SNTAGT. The CDR3 spans 17 residues. V lost 6 bases to trimming and J lost 6 bases; unmatched junction nucleotides: 17. The CDR3 DNA reads TGTGCCAGCAGAGAATATGGACAGGGGAGGTCCTCGGATGGCTACACCTTC. Its protein is CASREYGQGRSSDGYTF.

The chain recombines TRBV7-2 with TRBJ1-3, with 11 bases lining up with TRBD1. CDR1 and CDR2 from the germline V gene are SGHTA and FQGNSA. J was trimmed by 4 bases and V by 5 bases; bases with no gene match: 4. This CDR3 has 15 residues. Written as DNA, the CDR3 is TGTGCCAGCAGCCCGGACAGGGGGCGAGGAAACACCATATATTTT. Protein product: CASSPDRGRGNTIYF.

The chain has TRBV6-2 or TRBV6-3 and TRBJ2-1, with TRBD2 matching 7 bases. Germline CDR1 MNHEY, CDR2 SVGEGT. The CDR3 has 15 amino acids. With V trimmed by 5 bases and J by 8 bases, 12 bases remained unmatched. In nucleotides, the CDR3 is TGTGCCAGCAGTCACCGGCGAGCGGGGTGGTATGAGCAGTTCTTC. It yields the protein CASSHRRAGWYEQFF.

V gene TRBV4-3 combines with J gene TRBJ1-4; D is unclear. This CDR3 is 17 amino acids long. Looked up from germline, CDR1 is LGHNA and CDR2 is YSLEER. The V gene lost 6 bases and the J gene lost 4 bases, with 21 bases spanning the gap. The CDR3 region is CASSRQDLREGNEKLFF. CDR3 bases: TGCGCCAGCAGTAGACAAGATTTACGCGAGGGTAATGAAAAACTGTTTTTT.

This clone has just one count. The gene calls are TRBV11-2 and TRBJ2-4; TRBD1 matches 7 bases. The CDR3 contains 16 residues. Trimming at V came to 4 bases and at J to 5 bases, leaving 11 bases not matched to a gene. Germline-derived CDR1 and CDR2 are SGHAT and FQNNGV. As DNA, the CDR3 is TGTGCCAGCAGCTCGAACCTAGACAGGGTTGAAAACATTCAGTACTTC. Its translation: CASSSNLDRVENIQYF.

The genes are TRBV7-2 and TRBJ1-1; D not certain. The V end was cut by 5 bases, the J end by 0 bases, with 10 bases between. The germline CDR1 and CDR2 sequences are SGHTA and FQGNSA. CDR3 length: 14 residues. This CDR3 is CASSVGSLNTEAFF. The CDR3 coding sequence is TGTGCCAGCAGCGTGGGCAGTCTGAACACTGAAGCTTTCTTT.

V and J are TRBV18 and TRBJ1-2, with D possibly matching TRBD1 (5 bases). With 5 bases removed from V and 2 bases from J, the gap between germline ends came to 12 bases. The CDR3 is 14 amino acids. Germline CDR1 and CDR2: KGHSH and LQKENI. This CDR3 reads CASSDQGSNYGYTF. Here the CDR3 DNA reads TGTGCCAGCTCAGATCAGGGATCCAACTATGGCTACACCTTC.

The chain joins TRBV18 to TRBJ2-5, with 7 bases lining up with TRBD1. Germline CDR1 reads KGHSH; CDR2 reads LQKENI. This CDR3 is built from 14 residues. J was trimmed by 1 base and V by 4 bases; bases with no gene match: 3. The CDR3 DNA follows: TGTGCCAGCTCACTGGGACAGAGCCAAGAGACCCAGTACTTC. Protein: CASSLGQSQETQYF.

The chain is built from TRBV18 and TRBJ2-5, with 12 bases identical to TRBD2. In germline, CDR1 is KGHSH, CDR2 LQKENI. The CDR3 loop spans 19 amino acids. The V segment lost 4 bases and the J segment 2 bases; nucleotides outside the gene matches: 14. The CDR3 spells CASSRRLAGDGNPQETQYF. CDR3 bases: TGTGCCAGCTCACGGCGACTAGCGGGAGATGGGAACCCTCAAGAGACCCAGTACTTC. Filled out from reference TRBV18 and TRBJ2-5, the complete variable domain reads NAGVMQNPRHLVRRRGQEARLRCSPMKGHSHVYWYRQLPEEGLKFMVYLQKENIIDESGMPKERFSAEFPKEGPSILRIQQVVRGDSAAYFCASSRRLAGDGNPQETQYFGPGTRLLVL.

V is TRBV30 and J is TRBJ1-1, with no clear D. The germline V gene has CDR1 GTSNPN and CDR2 SVGIG (reference sequence). This CDR3 has 13 residues. Trimming shortened V by 2 bases and J by 0 bases, and 7 bases separated the two germline ends. The CDR3 is CAWSISVNTEAFF. The CDR3 nucleotides are TGTGCCTGGAGTATATCGGTGAACACTGAAGCTTTCTTT.

This rearrangement joins TRBV24-1 to TRBJ2-1; TRBD2 matches 15 bases. This CDR3 has 15 residues. V shed 10 bases and J 8 bases; nucleotides not matched to a gene: 8. CDR1 is KGHDR and CDR2 is SFDVKD in the germline V gene. The CDR3 protein is CATSRTSGRADEQFF. The CDR3 region has the DNA TGTGCCACTTCCAGGACTAGCGGGAGGGCTGATGAGCAGTTCTTC.

V usage is TRBV21-1 and J usage is TRBJ2-1; the D call TRBD2 from the table was never checked on the DNA. TRBV21-1 counts as a pseudogene. There are 15 residues in the CDR3. This chain's CDR3 is CASTYLAGVENEQFF. CDR3 DNA: TGTGCCAGCACGTATTTAGCGGGAGTAGAAAATGAGCAGTTCTTC.

The chain recombines TRBV5-1 with TRBJ1-2; TRBD1 matches at 8 bases. The CDR3 runs 13 residues. V dropped 4 bases and J dropped 6; count of bases not matched to a gene: 5. Germline CDR1 is SGHRS and CDR2 is YFSETQ. The CDR3 region is CASSGQGRDGYTF. The CDR3 DNA sequence: TGCGCCAGCAGCGGACAGGGTCGCGATGGCTACACCTTC.

Notes on this clone: The sample carries other DNA sequences with the same CDR3. The genes are TRBV5-1 and TRBJ2-7; D unresolved. The CDR3 runs 13 residues. Trimming cost V 0 bases and J 0 bases, with 4 bases left between them. Germline loops: CDR1 SGHRS, CDR2 YFSETQ. The CDR3 loop reads CASSLASSYEQYF. In DNA, the CDR3 is TGCGCCAGCAGCTTGGCCAGCTCCTACGAGCAGTACTTC. The whole variable domain, remainder taken from reference TRBV5-1 and TRBJ2-7, is KAGVTQTPRYLIKTRGQQVTLSCSPISGHRSVSWYQQTPGQGLQFLFEYFSETQRNKGNFPGRFSGRQFSNSRSEMNVSTLELGDSALYLCASSLASSYEQYFGPGTRLTVT.

This clone occurred a few times. This rearrangement joins TRBV5-1 to TRBJ1-2; D remains ambiguous. Germline values: CDR1 SGHRS, CDR2 YFSETQ. Trimming took 1 base from V and 6 from J, leaving 7 bases between them. CDR3 length equals 12 residues. The CDR3 here is CASSLTADGYTF. As DNA, the CDR3 is TGCGCCAGCAGCTTGACTGCCGATGGCTACACCTTC.

V and J are TRBV10-2 and TRBJ2-5, with D possibly TRBD1 on 6 matching bases. The V gene's germline CDR1 is WSHSY and CDR2 SAAADI. Trimming shortened V by 6 bases and J by 6 bases, and 20 bases separated the two germline ends. This CDR3 has 15 amino acids. In DNA form, the CDR3 reads TGCGCCAGCAGCGCACCCGAGCAGGGGCTGAAGACCCAGTACTTC. Amino acid sequence: CASSAPEQGLKTQYF.

The chain couples TRBV5-1 to TRBJ2-3; TRBD2 matches 7 bases. V trimming: 4 bases; J trimming: 6 bases; junction bases outside the gene matches: 14. The CDR3 sequence is 16 residues long. CDR1 is SGHRS and CDR2 is YFSETQ in the germline V gene. The CDR3 loop reads CASSPVSPGGQDTQYF. As DNA, the CDR3 is TGCGCCAGCAGCCCCGTGTCCCCGGGGGGTCAGGATACGCAGTATTTT.

The chain carries TRBV11-2 and TRBJ2-1; TRBD1 matches at 7 bases. The CDR3 sequence is 14 residues long. The germline gives CDR1 SGHAT, CDR2 FQNNGV. The ends lost 0 bases at V and 6 bases at J; junction bases unmatched: 2. The CDR3 DNA reads as TGTGCCAGCAGCTTAGATTCAGGGGGCAATGAGCAGTTCTTC. Translated: CASSLDSGGNEQFF.

This chain uses TRBV2 with TRBJ2-6; D is perhaps TRBD2 (5 bases). Deletions cut 4 bases from V and 0 bases from J, with 10 bases between. The V gene's germline CDR1 is SNHLY and CDR2 FYNNEI. The CDR3 totals 16 residues. The CDR3 sequence: CASSGRADSGANVLTF. CDR3 DNA sequence: TGTGCCAGCAGTGGGCGGGCCGACTCTGGGGCCAACGTCCTGACTTTC. Full variable domain (missing parts from reference TRBV2 and TRBJ2-6): EPEVTQTPSHQVTQMGQEVILRCVPISNHLYFYWYRQILGQKVEFLVSFYNNEISEKSEIFDDQFSVERPDGSNFTLKIRSTKLEDSAMYFCASSGRADSGANVLTFGAGSRLTVL.